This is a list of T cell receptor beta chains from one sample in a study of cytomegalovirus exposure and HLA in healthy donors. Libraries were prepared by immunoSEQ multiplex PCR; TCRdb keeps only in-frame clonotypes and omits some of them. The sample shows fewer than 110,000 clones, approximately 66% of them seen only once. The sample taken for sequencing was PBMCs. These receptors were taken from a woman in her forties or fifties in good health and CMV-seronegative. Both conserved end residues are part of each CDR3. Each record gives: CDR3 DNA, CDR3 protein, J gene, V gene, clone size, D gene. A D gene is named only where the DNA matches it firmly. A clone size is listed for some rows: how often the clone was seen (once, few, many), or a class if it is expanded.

TGTGCTAGCAGCTTAGGACCGGGACAGGGTCCCCTCTACGAGCAGTACTTC CASSLGPGQGPLYEQYF TRBJ2-7 TRBV7-7 - TRBD1
TGTGCCAGCGGGGGCACAGGGGAATATGGTCAGCCCCAGCATTTT CASGGTGEYGQPQHF TRBJ1-5 TRBV14 few TRBD1
TGTGCCACCAGCAGAGATTCCGGACTAGTCTACAATGAGCAGTTCTTC CATSRDSGLVYNEQFF TRBJ2-1 TRBV15 - TRBD2
TGCAGCGTGGGGGCTGAAAAACTGTTTTTT CSVGAEKLFF TRBJ1-4 TRBV29-1 - -
TGTGCCATCAGCGAGGACAGGGCCTATGGCTACACCTTC CAISEDRAYGYTF TRBJ1-2 TRBV10-3 - TRBD1
TGTGCCAGTAGCCTCCAGGGTGGTTTCGATACGCAGTATTTT CASSLQGGFDTQYF TRBJ2-3 TRBV19 - -
TGTGCCAGCAGCTCATCTAACAGCTACAATGAGCAGTTCTTC CASSSSNSYNEQFF TRBJ2-1 TRBV9 - -
TGTGCCAGCAGTTGGGACAGGGGGGCAGATACGCAGTATTTT CASSWDRGADTQYF TRBJ2-3 TRBV27 few TRBD1
TGTGCCAGTAGTCCCCACAGGGGGTATAGCAATCAGCCCCAGCATTTT CASSPHRGYSNQPQHF TRBJ1-5 TRBV19 - TRBD1
TGTGCCAGCAGTGAATTAATAGGGAGAAACACCGGGGAGCTGTTTTTT CASSELIGRNTGELFF TRBJ2-2 TRBV6-1 once -
TGTGCCATCAGTGATGGAACGGCATACAGCTCCTACGAGCAGTACTTC CAISDGTAYSSYEQYF TRBJ2-7 TRBV10-3 - -
TGTGCCAGCAGCCAAGATAGTCGCGGCTTTAAGTTCTTC CASSQDSRGFKFF TRBJ2-1 TRBV14 - -
TGCAGCGTTTCTAGCGGGAGTGGAACAGATACGCAGTATTTT CSVSSGSGTDTQYF TRBJ2-3 TRBV29-1 few TRBD2
TGTGCCAGCAGCCCGGGACTAGCGGGAGGTATGTTCAGTGAGCAGTTCTTC CASSPGLAGGMFSEQFF TRBJ2-1 TRBV28 - TRBD2
TGTGCCAGCGGACCGACAGGCCCCTACGAGCAGTACTTC CASGPTGPYEQYF TRBJ2-7 TRBV5-6 - -
TGTGCCAGCTCACCCTCCGTTAGTGCCAGCACAGATACGCAGTATTTT CASSPSVSASTDTQYF TRBJ2-3 TRBV18 - -
TGTGCCAGCAGTGAGGCCCGGGACTTAGAAGGCGGTACGCAGTATTTT CASSEARDLEGGTQYF TRBJ2-3 TRBV2 - -
TGTGCCAGCAGCTTAATGGGCAGGGCTTCTGGAAACACCATATATTTT CASSLMGRASGNTIYF TRBJ1-3 TRBV7-6 few -
TGCGCCAGCAGCTTGGTAGCAGGGGTGAAGGAGCAGTACTTC CASSLVAGVKEQYF TRBJ2-7 TRBV5-1 once -
TGTGCCAGCTCACCGCGGGAGGGCCAGAGGGAGCTGTTTTTT CASSPREGQRELFF TRBJ2-2 TRBV18 few TRBD2
TGTGCCAGCACCACGGGGGAAGGGCAAGAGACCCAGTACTTC CASTTGEGQETQYF TRBJ2-5 TRBV7-2 few -
TGTGCCAGCAGCTTCGGGACAGGGGGAGCTTTCTTT CASSFGTGGAFF TRBJ1-1 TRBV13 - TRBD1
TGTGCCAGCAGCTTACGGCGGGAGGGCTACGAGCAGTACTTC CASSLRREGYEQYF TRBJ2-7 TRBV7-2 - TRBD2
TGTGCCAGCAGCTTGGGAGCGGGACGGCGACTAAGGGAGACCCAGTACTTC CASSLGAGRRLRETQYF TRBJ2-5 TRBV5-5 - TRBD2
TGTGCCAGCAGCCAGGGGTGGGAGGGGCGAGGCTACACCTTC CASSQGWEGRGYTF TRBJ1-2 TRBV4-2 - -
TGTGCCAGCAGCTTAGGAGCGGGGATCAGGCGGACCTACGAGCAGTACTTC CASSLGAGIRRTYEQYF TRBJ2-7 TRBV11-3 - TRBD2
TGTGCCAGCACCTCGAGGAACTATGGCTACACCTTC CASTSRNYGYTF TRBJ1-2 TRBV28 - -
TGTGCCAGCAGTTCGGCAGCCGAAGGACTAGCGGGCTACGAGCAGTACTTC CASSSAAEGLAGYEQYF TRBJ2-7 TRBV28 - TRBD2
TGTGCCAGCTCACCCCTAACAGGGGGAGCATACAATGAGCAGTTCTTC CASSPLTGGAYNEQFF TRBJ2-1 TRBV18 - TRBD1
TGTGCCATCAAACAGGGGGCGTGGGGCTACACCTTC CAIKQGAWGYTF TRBJ1-2 TRBV6-6 few TRBD1
TGTGCCAGCAGGATGAGCGGGAGTGGGGGGAATGAGCAGTTCTTC CASRMSGSGGNEQFF TRBJ2-1 TRBV28 few TRBD2
TGCGCCAGCAGCATTGATATCGCAGGGCCCCAGCATTTT CASSIDIAGPQHF TRBJ1-5 TRBV5-1 once -
TGTGCCAGCAGACTCTGGACAGGGCAAGAGACCCAGTACTTC CASRLWTGQETQYF TRBJ2-5 TRBV7-8 - TRBD1
TGTGCCAGCAGTACAGGACAGGGGGCAGACGAGCAGTACTTC CASSTGQGADEQYF TRBJ2-7 TRBV6-5 - TRBD1
TGTGCCAGCAGCTTCACTAGCGGGGGGGCCCTCGGGGAGCTGTTTTTT CASSFTSGGALGELFF TRBJ2-2 TRBV7-2 once TRBD2
TGTGCCTGGAGCGGGGGGGTAACAGTTAGCAATCAGCCCCAGCATTTT CAWSGGVTVSNQPQHF TRBJ1-5 TRBV30 - -
TGTGCCAGCAGCGGAAGCGGGAGTTCCTACGAGCAGTACTTC CASSGSGSSYEQYF TRBJ2-7 TRBV9 - TRBD2
TGCAGCGTTGAAATCATTAGCGATGAGCAGTTCTTC CSVEIISDEQFF TRBJ2-1 TRBV29-1 - -
TGCAGCGTCCGAGATTACTCCTACGAGCAGTACTTC CSVRDYSYEQYF TRBJ2-7 TRBV29-1 - -
TGTGCCAGCAGCTTGGGAGGGACAGAAGAGACCCAGTACTTC CASSLGGTEETQYF TRBJ2-5 TRBV5-6 - TRBD1
TGCGCCAGCACAGGCCGTTCCTACGAGCAGTACTTC CASTGRSYEQYF TRBJ2-7 TRBV23-1 - -
TGTGCCAGCTCACCAGGGTCGGGTAGCGGGAACGGCTACGAGCAGTACTTC CASSPGSGSGNGYEQYF TRBJ2-7 TRBV18 few TRBD2
TGTGCCAGCAGTTACCTACTGGGGCAGGGCACAGATACGCAGTATTTT CASSYLLGQGTDTQYF TRBJ2-3 TRBV6-5 - -
TGTGCCAGCAGTTTACGGGGACAGGCCACACGACAGCCCCAGCATTTT CASSLRGQATRQPQHF TRBJ1-5 TRBV28 few TRBD1
TGTGCCTGGAGTTCAACAGGGCCAGCCAAAAACATTCAGTACTTC CAWSSTGPAKNIQYF TRBJ2-4 TRBV30 - -
TGCGCCAGCAGGGGACAGGGTAAAAACACCGGGGAGCTGTTTTTT CASRGQGKNTGELFF TRBJ2-2 TRBV5-1 few TRBD1
TGTGCCAGCTCACCACAGGGGAACCAGCCCCAGCATTTT CASSPQGNQPQHF TRBJ1-5 TRBV18 few -
TGTGCCAGCACCGGTAGAGGGGGGGCAGATACGCAGTATTTT CASTGRGGADTQYF TRBJ2-3 TRBV2 - -
TGTGCCAGCAGCCAGAGACCGCGACAGGGATACACAGATACGCAGTATTTT CASSQRPRQGYTDTQYF TRBJ2-3 TRBV7-8 - TRBD1
TGTGCCAGCAGGAGACAGGGGTTCTACGAGCAGTACTTC CASRRQGFYEQYF TRBJ2-7 TRBV27 - TRBD1
TGTGCCAGCTCTCGCCCAGCTAGCGGGGGGTCCCAGGGTTCCTACAATGAGCAGTTCTTC CASSRPASGGSQGSYNEQFF TRBJ2-1 TRBV7-8 - TRBD2
TGTGCCAGCGGACAAGGGGTATTCGACTATGGCTACACCTTC CASGQGVFDYGYTF TRBJ1-2 TRBV27 - -
TGTGCCAGCAGTGAATATATCAGCCAGGCGGGTGAAAAACTGTTTTTT CASSEYISQAGEKLFF TRBJ1-4 TRBV25-1 few -
TGTGCCTGGAGCGGACAGGGGGCAGGTCAGCCCCAGCATTTT CAWSGQGAGQPQHF TRBJ1-5 TRBV30 - TRBD1
TGTGCCAGCAGTGAATATATGGACTCCTCACTCCCCCTCCACTTT CASSEYMDSSLPLHF TRBJ1-6 TRBV25-1 few -
TGTGCCAGTAGTAGCCTAGCCGCGAACACCGGGGAGCTGTTTTTT CASSSLAANTGELFF TRBJ2-2 TRBV19 few -
TGTGCCAGTAGTGGACAGGGACTTAGAGAGACCCAGTACTTC CASSGQGLRETQYF TRBJ2-5 TRBV7-9 once TRBD1
TGTGCCAGTGAACCGGGACAGGGTGTTTACGAGCAGTACTTC CASEPGQGVYEQYF TRBJ2-7 TRBV19 - TRBD1